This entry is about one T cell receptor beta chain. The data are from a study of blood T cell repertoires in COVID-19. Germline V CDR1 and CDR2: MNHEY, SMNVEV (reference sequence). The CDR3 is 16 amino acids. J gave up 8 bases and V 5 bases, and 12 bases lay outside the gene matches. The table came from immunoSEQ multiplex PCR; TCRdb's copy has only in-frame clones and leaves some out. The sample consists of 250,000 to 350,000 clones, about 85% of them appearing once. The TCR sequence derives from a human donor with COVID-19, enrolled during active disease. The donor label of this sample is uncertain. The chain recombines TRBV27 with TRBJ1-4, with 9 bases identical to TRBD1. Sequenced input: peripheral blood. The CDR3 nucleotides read TGTGCCAGCAGTCGCTGGACGGGGACAGGGCCGGAAAAACTGTTTTTT. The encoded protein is CASSRWTGTGPEKLFF.